This T cell receptor beta chain stems from a study of T cell responses to AZD1222 COVID-19 vaccine. At the level of the study: Whether given at about 4 or about 12 weeks, second doses were pooled.

Profiling relied on immunoSEQ multiplex PCR, and the TCRdb table lists in-frame clones only, not all of them. The table records 200,000 or so clones, around 90% of them present only once. Regarding the study as a whole: After two AZD1222 doses, spike-specific TCR breadth and depth rose versus day 0.

The germline CDR1 and CDR2 sequences are MNHEY and SMNVEV (reference sequence). This CDR3 region has 13 residues. V was clipped by 5 bases and J by 3 bases, with 10 bases between them. This clone was seen a single time. The antigen is undetermined. J is TRBJ1-2 and V is TRBV27; no clear D gene. The sequence was collected from an adult in good health. Source: peripheral blood, taken on day 0 of AZD1222 vaccination. The DNA for the CDR3 is TGTGCCAGCAGTCCCCCAGGTTACTATGGCTACACCTTC. Its translation: CASSPPGYYGYTF.